The clone carrying this T cell receptor (beta chain) has a handful of counts. These data come from a study of T cells in Graves' hyperthyroidism and ophthalmopathy. The ends were cut back, 1 base at V and 9 bases at J, with 8 bases in the middle. The CDR3 contains 12 residues. Germline CDR1 reads MGHDK; CDR2 reads SYGVNS. Amplification yielded TCR beta CDR3 regions, with RNA transcripts as the source. In the first-round RT-PCR of the TCR CDR3, the HTBI primer set was used. TCRdb re-called the multiplex PCR reads through MiXCR, storing one row per CDR3 protein. In the table there are 700,000 to 850,000 distinct CDR3 sequences, just over 35% of which are singletons.

The sequencing input was blood. The sequence was collected from a middle-aged woman with Graves' hyperthyroidism. The rearrangement links TRBV25-1 to TRBJ2-3; D is undetermined. As DNA, the CDR3 is TGTGCCAGCAGTGAATCAGGCAGGACGCAGTATTTT. Its protein is CASSESGRTQYF.